This TCR beta chain was captured by sequencing in a study of blood T cell repertoires in COVID-19. Study as a whole: COVID-19 samples collected from the United States, Italy and Spain covered acute and convalescent phases. T cells, B-cell-depleted T cells, or PBMCs supplied cDNA or gDNA.

As handled by the study authors: Amplification of reference gene primers was used by the study to estimate nucleated cell counts. Only in-frame clones appear in the TCRdb table, and some are missing; sequencing was by immunoSEQ multiplex PCR. The V and J calls and the clone size are those of that table, but D and trimming were determined from the DNA. The repertoire holds over 70,000 clones, 75% to 85% seen once, with around 10% in the top ten. The germline V gene encodes CDR1 ENHRY and CDR2 SYGVKD. The V and J ends lost 0 bases and 0 bases respectively, with 18 bases between them. The length of the CDR3 is 19 residues.

The rearrangement uses TRBV10-3 and TRBJ1-3, with D perhaps matching TRBD1 (5 bases). The receptor's source is an older woman with acute or convalescent COVID-19. The sequenced material came from peripheral blood. The CDR3 region has the DNA TGTGCCATCAGTGAGTCCCCGTGGAGGGGCCCTAGCTCTGGAAACACCATATATTTT. Its protein product is CAISESPWRGPSSGNTIYF.